This note documents a single T cell receptor (beta chain) sequence. These data belong to a study of cytomegalovirus exposure and HLA in healthy donors. Per germline, CDR1 LGHNA and CDR2 YNFKEQ. CDR3 size: 14 residues. PCR employed 60 Vbeta and 13 Jbeta primers. Assay: immunoSEQ multiplex PCR; the TCRdb copy retains only in-frame clones and omits some. The sample has about 140,000 clones; 80% are singletons. Healthy bone marrow donors made up the donors. Sequencing was done on a sample of PBMCs. The V gene is TRBV4-2, the J gene TRBJ2-5, with D maybe TRBD2 (6 bases). The J call may be incorrect, as the DNA end agrees better with TRBJ2-7. This clonotype was obtained from a female donor in good health and CMV-seronegative. The CDR3: CASRREGRTYEQYF. CDR3 in DNA: TGTGCCAGCAGGAGAGAAGGGAGGACCTACGAGCAGTACTTC.